Sequencing of this T cell receptor (beta chain) was carried out in a study of T cell responses to AZD1222 COVID-19 vaccine. Across the whole study: Second-dose groups at about 4 or about 12 weeks were pooled.

About this clone: Its antigen is not identified.

TCRdb's table, derived via immunoSEQ multiplex PCR, lists solely in-frame clones and lacks some. Among 100,000 to 120,000 clones listed, 92% were seen once. After removal of 4 bases from V and 6 bases from J, the junction contained 7 bases not matched to a gene. This CDR3 is built from 15 residues. Germline CDR1 and CDR2: SGHTA and FQGNSA. Findings of the study overall: Clonal diversity was possibly underestimated; the donors were predominantly white British and more often female.

This chain joins TRBV7-2 and TRBJ2-1; 9 positions agree with TRBD1. The source material was peripheral blood, sampled on day 0 of AZD1222 vaccination. The sequence was collected from an adult in good health. CDR3 amino acids: CASSSGTGRSNEQFF. The CDR3 DNA follows: TGTGCCAGCAGCTCCGGGACAGGGCGCTCCAATGAGCAGTTCTTC. Drawing the rest from reference TRBV7-2 and TRBJ2-1, the complete variable domain is GAGVSQSPSNKVTEKGKDVELRCDPISGHTALYWYRQSLGQGLEFLIYFQGNSAPDKSGLPSDRFSAERTGGSVSTLTIQRTQQEDSAVYLCASSSGTGRSNEQFFGPGTRLTVL.